This T cell receptor beta chain was sequenced for a study of immune evolution from preneoplasia to lung adenocarcinoma. About this clone: Its antigen is currently unknown.

The study's findings and limits: Normal lung had the highest top T cell clone frequencies. Highest clonality occurred in KRAS-mutant, not EGFR-mutant or double wild-type, nodules.

Patients had resection in Japan or China between about 2013 and 2017. Histologic diagnosis was independently verified by two lung pathologists. Sequenced by immunoSEQ multiplex PCR; TCRdb stores in-frame clones only, minus some. The sample lists around 25,000 clones, about two thirds occurring once. The TCR was taken from a person between 55 and 69 years old with invasive lung adenocarcinoma. Some clones in this sample may be carry-over from other donors' samples. The sample was FFPE invasive lung adenocarcinoma tissue.

The CDR3 bases are TGTGCCAGCAGTCTTGGACTAGCGGGAGTTGAGCAGTTCTTC. Residues: CASSLGLAGVEQFF. V gene TRBV6-5 combines with J gene TRBJ2-1; 13 nucleotides align to TRBD2. With V trimmed by 5 bases and J by 9 bases, 4 bases remained unmatched. The CDR3 extends over 14 amino acids. CDR1 and CDR2 (germline): MNHEY, SVGAGI.